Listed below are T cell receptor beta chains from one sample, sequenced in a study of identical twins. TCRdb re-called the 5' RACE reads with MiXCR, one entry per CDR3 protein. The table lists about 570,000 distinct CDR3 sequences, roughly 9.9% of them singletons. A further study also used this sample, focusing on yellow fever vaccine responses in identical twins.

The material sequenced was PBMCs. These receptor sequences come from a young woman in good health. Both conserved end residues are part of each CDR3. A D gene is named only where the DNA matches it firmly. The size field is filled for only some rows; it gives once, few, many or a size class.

cdr3_nt: TGTGCCAGCAGCACCCGGGACAGGGGGCCCTCGAACACTGAAGCTTTCTTT; cdr3_aa: CASSTRDRGPSNTEAFF; clone_size: few; j_call: TRBJ1-1; d_call: TRBD1; v_call: TRBV13
cdr3_nt: TGTGCCAGCAGCCCACAACGGGGGGGCCTGGGAAATGAGCAGTTCTTC; cdr3_aa: CASSPQRGGLGNEQFF; clone_size: -; j_call: TRBJ2-1; d_call: TRBD2; v_call: TRBV7-9
cdr3_nt: TGCGCCAGCAGCTTGTCACCGGCGGAACTAACCCACCCGGATACGCAGTATTTT; cdr3_aa: CASSLSPAELTHPDTQYF; clone_size: many; j_call: TRBJ2-3; d_call: -; v_call: TRBV5-1
cdr3_nt: TGCAGTGCTAGAGTGCCAGGTTCCCATGAGCAGTTCTTC; cdr3_aa: CSARVPGSHEQFF; clone_size: few; j_call: TRBJ2-1; d_call: -; v_call: TRBV20-1
cdr3_nt: TGTGCCAGCTCACCCCCCAGAGCTAACTACAATGAGCAGTTCTTC; cdr3_aa: CASSPPRANYNEQFF; clone_size: -; j_call: TRBJ2-1; d_call: -; v_call: TRBV18
cdr3_nt: TGCAGCGTTGGGAACCCGGGACAGCACACCTACGAGCAGTACTTC; cdr3_aa: CSVGNPGQHTYEQYF; clone_size: -; j_call: TRBJ2-7; d_call: TRBD1; v_call: TRBV29-1
cdr3_nt: TGTGCCAGACAGGGGGGTTCCTACAATGAGCAGTTCTTC; cdr3_aa: CARQGGSYNEQFF; clone_size: -; j_call: TRBJ2-1; d_call: TRBD1; v_call: TRBV27
cdr3_nt: TGCAGCGGCTATGGGACAGGGGGGAGCTTTGGCGAAAAACTGTTTTTT; cdr3_aa: CSGYGTGGSFGEKLFF; clone_size: -; j_call: TRBJ1-4; d_call: TRBD1; v_call: TRBV29-1
cdr3_nt: TGTGCCAGCAGTCCCAATGGACAGGGGGCCATATACAATGAGCAGTTCTTC; cdr3_aa: CASSPNGQGAIYNEQFF; clone_size: many; j_call: TRBJ2-1; d_call: TRBD1; v_call: TRBV27
cdr3_nt: TGTGCCAGCAGCTCACCCCTGGGGTCTGGTTACGAGCAGTACTTC; cdr3_aa: CASSSPLGSGYEQYF; clone_size: -; j_call: TRBJ2-7; d_call: -; v_call: TRBV7-9
cdr3_nt: TGTGCCAGCAGCGCAGGCGGTGCGTGGGGGGGGTACGAGCAGTACTTC; cdr3_aa: CASSAGGAWGGYEQYF; clone_size: few; j_call: TRBJ2-7; d_call: TRBD2; v_call: TRBV12-3/TRBV12-4
cdr3_nt: TGCAGTGCTCCCGGGGGCACAGATACGCAGTATTTT; cdr3_aa: CSAPGGTDTQYF; clone_size: -; j_call: TRBJ2-3; d_call: -; v_call: TRBV20-1
cdr3_nt: TGCGCCAGCAGCCCCACTCCTGATACAGGGTACGCCTACGAGCAGTACTTC; cdr3_aa: CASSPTPDTGYAYEQYF; clone_size: few; j_call: TRBJ2-7; d_call: -; v_call: TRBV5-1
cdr3_nt: TGCAGCGTTGAGGGACATGAGTACGAGCAGTACTTC; cdr3_aa: CSVEGHEYEQYF; clone_size: few; j_call: TRBJ2-7; d_call: -; v_call: TRBV29-1
cdr3_nt: TGTGCCAGCAGTTATGCCCCTTGGGACGAGCAGTACTTC; cdr3_aa: CASSYAPWDEQYF; clone_size: few; j_call: TRBJ2-7; d_call: -; v_call: TRBV6-5
cdr3_nt: TGCAGTGCTCGTGAGCGGGGTTGGGCCAAAAACATTCAGTACTTC; cdr3_aa: CSARERGWAKNIQYF; clone_size: -; j_call: TRBJ2-4; d_call: TRBD2; v_call: TRBV20-1
cdr3_nt: TGTGCCAGCAGTTTAACAACCTCGGGGGGGCGGGACGAGCAGTACTTC; cdr3_aa: CASSLTTSGGRDEQYF; clone_size: few; j_call: TRBJ2-7; d_call: TRBD2; v_call: TRBV28
cdr3_nt: TGTGCCAGCAGTTCACTAGCGGGAGGTAACTACGAGCAGTACTTC; cdr3_aa: CASSSLAGGNYEQYF; clone_size: few; j_call: TRBJ2-7; d_call: TRBD2; v_call: TRBV6-2/TRBV6-3
cdr3_nt: TGCAGCACCCCCCGGTGGACTGCGGACAATGAGCAGTTCTTC; cdr3_aa: CSTPRWTADNEQFF; clone_size: few; j_call: TRBJ2-1; d_call: -; v_call: TRBV29-1
cdr3_nt: TGTGCCAGCGTAGGGACACACATGAACACTGAAGCTTTCTTT; cdr3_aa: CASVGTHMNTEAFF; clone_size: few; j_call: TRBJ1-1; d_call: -; v_call: TRBV2
cdr3_nt: TGTGCCAGCACTCTTATGACTAGCGGGGGGTACGAGCAGTACTTC; cdr3_aa: CASTLMTSGGYEQYF; clone_size: -; j_call: TRBJ2-7; d_call: TRBD2; v_call: TRBV28
cdr3_nt: TGTGCCAGCAGTTGGCGGACTAGTGTCAATGAGCAGTTCTTC; cdr3_aa: CASSWRTSVNEQFF; clone_size: many; j_call: TRBJ2-1; d_call: TRBD2; v_call: TRBV12-3/TRBV12-4
cdr3_nt: TGTGCCAGCAGCCCCTTCAGGGGAGGCTACGGGGAGCTGTTTTTT; cdr3_aa: CASSPFRGGYGELFF; clone_size: -; j_call: TRBJ2-2; d_call: -; v_call: TRBV7-2
cdr3_nt: TGCGCCAGCAGCTTACCACCGAACTACGAGCAGTACTTC; cdr3_aa: CASSLPPNYEQYF; clone_size: many; j_call: TRBJ2-7; d_call: -; v_call: TRBV5-1
cdr3_nt: TGTGCCAGCAGTTTACAAGGCACTTACTACAATGAGCAGTTCTTC; cdr3_aa: CASSLQGTYYNEQFF; clone_size: -; j_call: TRBJ2-1; d_call: -; v_call: TRBV28
cdr3_nt: TGTGCCAGCAGCCCCGACGGGACAGGGGGATTTTATGGCTACACCTTC; cdr3_aa: CASSPDGTGGFYGYTF; clone_size: many; j_call: TRBJ1-2; d_call: TRBD1; v_call: TRBV7-2
cdr3_nt: TGTGCCAGCAGCTTGCAGGTCACTAGCGGGAGCTGGGATGAGCAGTTCTTC; cdr3_aa: CASSLQVTSGSWDEQFF; clone_size: few; j_call: TRBJ2-1; d_call: TRBD2; v_call: TRBV5-8
cdr3_nt: TGTGCCAGCAGCGTCGGACAGGGAAATTCACCCCTCCACTTT; cdr3_aa: CASSVGQGNSPLHF; clone_size: many; j_call: TRBJ1-6; d_call: TRBD1; v_call: TRBV7-9
cdr3_nt: TGTGCCAGCAGTCCACTAGCGGGACATTGGAATGAGCAGTTCTTC; cdr3_aa: CASSPLAGHWNEQFF; clone_size: many; j_call: TRBJ2-1; d_call: TRBD2; v_call: TRBV7-9
cdr3_nt: TGTGCCAGCAGTGACCATCTCCGGTTTGGACGTTTGGGGGCAGGGGCCAAAAACATTCAGTACTTC; cdr3_aa: CASSDHLRFGRLGAGAKNIQYF; clone_size: few; j_call: TRBJ2-4; d_call: -; v_call: TRBV6-4
cdr3_nt: TGTGCCAGCAGTTACGGTGGTGGGCTCTTGAACACTGAAGCTTTCTTT; cdr3_aa: CASSYGGGLLNTEAFF; clone_size: few; j_call: TRBJ1-1; d_call: -; v_call: TRBV6-2/TRBV6-3
cdr3_nt: TGTGCCAGCAGTCCCGGGACTAGCGGGATCCGGGAGACCCAGTACTTC; cdr3_aa: CASSPGTSGIRETQYF; clone_size: few; j_call: TRBJ2-5; d_call: TRBD2; v_call: TRBV28
cdr3_nt: TGTGCCAGCAGTCCCCACGACTACAGGGGACCCCCCCAGCATTTT; cdr3_aa: CASSPHDYRGPPQHF; clone_size: -; j_call: TRBJ1-5; d_call: TRBD1; v_call: TRBV27
cdr3_nt: TGTGCCAGCAGCTTCGGTGTTTCGGGGGCCACGTTCTTC; cdr3_aa: CASSFGVSGATFF; clone_size: few; j_call: TRBJ2-1; d_call: -; v_call: TRBV11-2
cdr3_nt: TGCAGTGCTAGAGATATAGAGGGGAGGACCCTCAATCAGCCCCAGCATTTT; cdr3_aa: CSARDIEGRTLNQPQHF; clone_size: few; j_call: TRBJ1-5; d_call: -; v_call: TRBV20-1
cdr3_nt: TGCAGCGTGGGACTAGCGGGAGCAACCGGGGAGCTGTTTTTT; cdr3_aa: CSVGLAGATGELFF; clone_size: many; j_call: TRBJ2-2; d_call: TRBD2; v_call: TRBV29-1
cdr3_nt: TGTGCCACCAGTGACCCAGGAGGGGCGTTAGGCTACGAGCAGTACTTC; cdr3_aa: CATSDPGGALGYEQYF; clone_size: -; j_call: TRBJ2-7; d_call: -; v_call: TRBV24-1
cdr3_nt: TGTGCCAGCAGTGAATGGACAGCCTATAATTCACCCCTCCACTTT; cdr3_aa: CASSEWTAYNSPLHF; clone_size: many; j_call: TRBJ1-6; d_call: -; v_call: TRBV25-1
cdr3_nt: TGTGCCTGGAATACCGACAGGTATCAGCCCCAGCATTTT; cdr3_aa: CAWNTDRYQPQHF; clone_size: few; j_call: TRBJ1-5; d_call: -; v_call: TRBV30
cdr3_nt: TGTGCCAGCAGTCCATATATACTAGCGGGATCGGCTAATGAGCAGTTCTTC; cdr3_aa: CASSPYILAGSANEQFF; clone_size: few; j_call: TRBJ2-1; d_call: TRBD2; v_call: TRBV6-1
cdr3_nt: TGCGCCAGCAGCTTGGTTTTTCCGTCCCACCAAGAGACCCAGTACTTC; cdr3_aa: CASSLVFPSHQETQYF; clone_size: -; j_call: TRBJ2-5; d_call: -; v_call: TRBV5-1
cdr3_nt: TGTGCCAGCAGTACTACCCGCATGGTTAGCGGACAATACAATGAGCAGTTCTTC; cdr3_aa: CASSTTRMVSGQYNEQFF; clone_size: few; j_call: TRBJ2-1; d_call: -; v_call: TRBV28
cdr3_nt: TGCAGTGCTAGAGATACTGACAGCCCGAGCTCCTATAATTCACCCCTCCACTTT; cdr3_aa: CSARDTDSPSSYNSPLHF; clone_size: -; j_call: TRBJ1-6; d_call: -; v_call: TRBV20-1
cdr3_nt: TGTGCCAGCATAAAAGAGGGGGGATCCTACAATGAGCAGTTCTTC; cdr3_aa: CASIKEGGSYNEQFF; clone_size: few; j_call: TRBJ2-1; d_call: -; v_call: TRBV6-1
cdr3_nt: TGTGCCAGTAGTAGATGGACCTCCTTAGATGGCTACACCTTC; cdr3_aa: CASSRWTSLDGYTF; clone_size: many; j_call: TRBJ1-2; d_call: -; v_call: TRBV19
cdr3_nt: TGTGCCAGCAGTGGAAGCTATAGCAATCAGCCCCAGCATTTT; cdr3_aa: CASSGSYSNQPQHF; clone_size: few; j_call: TRBJ1-5; d_call: -; v_call: TRBV12-3/TRBV12-4
cdr3_nt: TGTGCCTGGAGTGTACAGGGGAGCACAGATACGCAGTATTTT; cdr3_aa: CAWSVQGSTDTQYF; clone_size: -; j_call: TRBJ2-3; d_call: TRBD1; v_call: TRBV30
cdr3_nt: TGCAGCGTCTCAACGACAGGACCTGGGAATACGCAGTATTTT; cdr3_aa: CSVSTTGPGNTQYF; clone_size: many; j_call: TRBJ2-3; d_call: -; v_call: TRBV29-1
cdr3_nt: TGTGCCAGCAGCCAAGAAATAAGCGGCAATGAGCAGTTCTTC; cdr3_aa: CASSQEISGNEQFF; clone_size: few; j_call: TRBJ2-1; d_call: -; v_call: TRBV4-2
cdr3_nt: TGTGCCAGCAGCCTGGCCATGGGTCGCCAGAAGAACTACGAGCAGTACTTC; cdr3_aa: CASSLAMGRQKNYEQYF; clone_size: many; j_call: TRBJ2-7; d_call: -; v_call: TRBV5-5
cdr3_nt: TGCAGCGTTGTGAGCATTCCCTACGAGCAGTACTTC; cdr3_aa: CSVVSIPYEQYF; clone_size: few; j_call: TRBJ2-7; d_call: -; v_call: TRBV29-1
cdr3_nt: TGTGCCAGCAGCTACAGGGTTGAGGACACTGAAGCTTTCTTT; cdr3_aa: CASSYRVEDTEAFF; clone_size: few; j_call: TRBJ1-1; d_call: -; v_call: TRBV7-8
cdr3_nt: TGCAGTGCTAGAGATACGATCCGGTATAGCAATCAGCCCCAGCATTTT; cdr3_aa: CSARDTIRYSNQPQHF; clone_size: few; j_call: TRBJ1-5; d_call: -; v_call: TRBV20-1
cdr3_nt: TGTGCCAGCAGATCCCCCGGGGATACGCAGTATTTT; cdr3_aa: CASRSPGDTQYF; clone_size: many; j_call: TRBJ2-3; d_call: -; v_call: TRBV6-5
cdr3_nt: TGTGCCATCAGTGCGGACAACAATCAGCCCCAGCATTTT; cdr3_aa: CAISADNNQPQHF; clone_size: -; j_call: TRBJ1-5; d_call: -; v_call: TRBV10-3
cdr3_nt: TGTGCCAGCGCGACTAGCGAGGCGGATACGCAGTATTTT; cdr3_aa: CASATSEADTQYF; clone_size: -; j_call: TRBJ2-3; d_call: TRBD2; v_call: TRBV7-6
cdr3_nt: TGTGCCAGCAGTTTGGACAGGGTTTTTCATGAGCAGTTCTTC; cdr3_aa: CASSLDRVFHEQFF; clone_size: many; j_call: TRBJ2-1; d_call: TRBD1; v_call: TRBV12-3/TRBV12-4
cdr3_nt: TGTGCCAGCAGTGAATGGGGAGGCCACGAGCAGTACTTC; cdr3_aa: CASSEWGGHEQYF; clone_size: many; j_call: TRBJ2-7; d_call: -; v_call: TRBV25-1
cdr3_nt: TGCGCCAGCAGCTTTCAAACCTCGGGCACTGAAGCTTTCTTT; cdr3_aa: CASSFQTSGTEAFF; clone_size: -; j_call: TRBJ1-1; d_call: -; v_call: TRBV5-1
cdr3_nt: TGTGCCAGCAGTTTAAGTGGGGCTTTCACAGATACGCAGTATTTT; cdr3_aa: CASSLSGAFTDTQYF; clone_size: many; j_call: TRBJ2-3; d_call: -; v_call: TRBV12-3/TRBV12-4